This TCR beta chain was recovered during a study of cytotoxic CD8 clonotypes in ibrutinib-treated CLL. The CDR3 is 15 amino acids. Trimming took 2 bases from V and 3 from J, leaving 14 bases between them. Germline lookup yields CDR1 MNHEY and CDR2 SMNVEV (reference sequence). Method: immunoSEQ multiplex PCR; TCRdb's copy keeps in-frame clones and lacks some. The sample carries about 300,000 clones, 60% to 80% recorded once. This chain joins TRBV27 and TRBJ2-7, with D perhaps matching TRBD2 (7 bases). The origin of this receptor is a human donor with chronic lymphocytic leukemia. Sequencing was performed on PBMCs, taken at disease progression, from a patient treated with ibrutinib. DNA of the CDR3: TGTGCCAGCAGTTTAAGGGGGGGGGTGAACTACGAGCAGTACTTC. Translating gives CASSLRGGVNYEQYF.